This T cell receptor beta chain was retrieved from a study of blood T cell repertoires in COVID-19. On the study more broadly: Samples came from the United States, Italy and Spain, spanning acute and convalescent COVID-19. PBMCs, B-cell-depleted T cells, or T cells were the source of the cDNA or gDNA that made up the material.

Original analysis: Amplification of reference gene primers was used by the study to estimate nucleated cell counts. Measured with immunoSEQ multiplex PCR; TCRdb has only the in-frame clones, and not every one. The V and J calls and clone size are taken from that table; D and trimming were inferred from the DNA. Of tens of thousands of clones listed, 70% to 90% were seen once; the top ten hold 2.7%. Followed longitudinally, the Seattle patients had been enrolled during active infection. The V gene's germline CDR1 is LNHDA and CDR2 SQIVND (reference sequence). V lost 3 bases, J lost 6 bases, and 9 bases stayed unmatched. The CDR3 has 15 amino acids.

This sequence originates from a man in his forties or fifties with COVID-19, enrolled during active disease. The sequenced sample consisted of peripheral blood. J is TRBJ1-2 and V is TRBV19; 8 bases map to TRBD1. The chain's CDR3 is CASSIYQGAWDGYTF. CDR3 bases: TGTGCCAGTAGTATCTACCAGGGGGCCTGGGATGGCTACACCTTC.